These 30 T cell receptor beta chains originate from one sample sequenced in a study of CD8 T cells in ankylosing spondylitis. TCRdb re-called the 5' RACE reads through MiXCR, storing one row per CDR3 protein. The sample includes 25,000 to 30,000 distinct CDR3 sequences, 6.5% to 9.5% of them seen just once. The material sequenced was blood. All receptors derive from a male donor with ankylosing spondylitis or in good health (not recorded which).

This clonotype has only a few counts. This rearrangement joins TRBV6-4 to TRBJ2-3; 12 bases are shared with TRBD2. The ends lost 3 bases at V and 6 bases at J; junction bases unmatched: 4. Germline CDR1 reads MRHNA; CDR2 reads SNTAGT. The CDR3 length is 15 residues. The CDR3 DNA is TGTGCCAGCAGTGAGGGACTAGCGGGTACTGATACGCAGTATTTT. This codes for CASSEGLAGTDTQYF.

This clonotype occurred a few times. This chain uses TRBV7-2 with TRBJ2-5; unclear D gene. The CDR3 consists of 14 residues. CDR1 and CDR2 (germline): SGHTA, FQGNSA. V gave up 5 bases and J gave up 5 bases, with 15 bases separating them. CDR3 nucleotide sequence: TGTGCCAGCAGCCAGAGGATAGGGCGCGAGACCCAGTACTTC. Translation: CASSQRIGRETQYF.

The rearrangement joins TRBV20-1 to TRBJ2-1, with 10 bases fitting TRBD2. Trimming removed 6 bases from V and 3 bases from J; junction bases left unmatched: 8. CDR1 and CDR2 (germline): DFQATT, SNEGSKA (reference sequence). The CDR3 extends over 15 amino acids. CDR3 DNA sequence: TGCAGTGCCCCCCGTTCTAGCGGGAGCTACAATGAGCAGTTCTTC. It yields the protein CSAPRSSGSYNEQFF.

This clonotype has at least ten counts. The V call is TRBV5-1, the J call TRBJ2-5; D remains unclear. Germline lookup yields CDR1 SGHRS and CDR2 YFSETQ. Trimming took 6 bases from V and 5 from J, leaving 11 bases between them. The CDR3 extends over 12 amino acids. The CDR3 spells CASISFDETQYF. The CDR3 coding sequence is TGCGCCAGCATTAGCTTTGACGAGACCCAGTACTTC.

The chain carries TRBV9 and TRBJ1-3; 7 bases map to TRBD1. Germline-derived CDR1 and CDR2 are SGDLS and YYNGEE. With V trimmed by 1 base and J by 4 bases, 8 bases remained unmatched. The CDR3 loop spans 16 amino acids. CDR3 sequence (DNA): TGTGCCAGCAGCGTAACCCTACAGGGGACGGGAAACACCATATATTTT. Its translation: CASSVTLQGTGNTIYF.

The chain has TRBV10-3 and TRBJ2-1; D is possibly TRBD1 or TRBD2 (5 bases each). The CDR3 has 15 residues. Germline V gives CDR1 ENHRY, CDR2 SYGVKD. Trimming cost V 4 bases and J 8 bases, with 18 bases left between them. CDR3 nucleotides: TGTGCCATCAGTGCTATGCAAGCCGGGACCTATGAGCAGTTCTTC. Its translation: CAISAMQAGTYEQFF.

This rearrangement joins TRBV6-2 or TRBV6-3 to TRBJ2-2, with D possibly matching TRBD2 (6 bases). The germline V and J ends were trimmed by 8 bases and 5 bases, with 18 bases remaining between them. CDR1 is MNHEY and CDR2 is SVGEGT in the germline V gene. The CDR3 has 15 amino acids. DNA for the CDR3: TGTGCCAGCCAGACGGGGGTTTCGTCAACCGGGGAGCTGTTTTTT. Its protein is CASQTGVSSTGELFF.

The V call is TRBV11-2, the J call TRBJ2-5; 11 bases fit TRBD2. The CDR3 extends over 16 amino acids. V gave up 1 base and J gave up 0 bases; unmatched junction bases: 1. Germline values: CDR1 SGHAT, CDR2 FQNNGV. This chain's CDR3 is CASSLGLAGYQETQYF. In nucleotides, the CDR3 is TGTGCCAGCAGCTTAGGACTAGCGGGATACCAAGAGACCCAGTACTTC. The complete variable domain, with remaining parts taken from reference TRBV11-2 and TRBJ2-5, reads EAGVAQSPRYKIIEKRQSVAFWCNPISGHATLYWYQQILGQGPKLLIQFQNNGVVDDSQLPKDRFSAERLKGVDSTLKIQPAKLEDSAVYLCASSLGLAGYQETQYFGPGTRLLVL.

The chain employs TRBV28 and TRBJ2-7; D unclear. The CDR3 is 13 amino acids. The V gene lost 4 bases and the J gene lost 12 bases, with 19 bases spanning the gap. Germline-derived CDR1 and CDR2 are MDHEN and SYDVKM. The CDR3 DNA reads TGTGCCAGCAGTTCCATTGGTGGAGTGAGGTCGTACTTC. This translates into CASSSIGGVRSYF.

The CDR3 loop reads CASSFLIPSGKNIQYF. In DNA, the CDR3 is TGTGCCAGCAGTTTCTTGATTCCTTCCGGCAAAAACATTCAGTACTTC. The V gene is TRBV28, the J gene TRBJ2-4, with D hard to call. There are 16 residues in the CDR3. Trimming stripped 3 bases from V and 3 bases from J, with 15 bases between. Germline assignment: CDR1 MDHEN and CDR2 SYDVKM.

CDR3 region: CASSLLGTNTEAFF. In nucleotides, the CDR3 is TGTGCCAGCAGTTTATTGGGCACGAACACTGAAGCTTTCTTT. The genes are TRBV27 and TRBJ1-1; no firm D call. Between the trimmed V and J ends, which lost 1 base and 1 base, there was a span of 7 bases. The CDR3 is 14 residues long. The germline V gene has CDR1 MNHEY and CDR2 SMNVEV (reference sequence).

This clonotype was counted only a few times. The V call is TRBV28, the J call TRBJ2-7, with 8 bases identical to TRBD2. J was trimmed by 3 bases and V by 7 bases; bases with no gene match: 11. CDR3 size: 15 residues. The germline CDR1 and CDR2 sequences are MDHEN and SYDVKM. The CDR3 sequence: CASTQGGLEGYEQYF. The CDR3, as DNA: TGTGCCAGCACGCAAGGGGGACTAGAGGGCTACGAGCAGTACTTC.

The chain joins TRBV20-1 to TRBJ2-3, with 9 bases lining up with TRBD2. V lost 0 bases, J lost 7 bases, and 11 bases stayed unmatched. This CDR3 contains 16 residues. Looked up from germline, CDR1 is DFQATT and CDR2 is SNEGSKA (reference sequence). The CDR3 loop reads CSARDPGGGGGHTQYF. The CDR3, as DNA: TGCAGTGCTAGAGATCCCGGTGGCGGGGGGGGCCATACGCAGTATTTT.

V gene TRBV20-1 combines with J gene TRBJ1-2; D remains ambiguous. This CDR3 contains 10 residues. V was pared by 7 bases and J by 3 bases, with 6 bases between. Germline CDR1 DFQATT, CDR2 SNEGSKA (reference sequence). The CDR3, as DNA: TGCAGTGTTGGGGACTATGGCTACACCTTC. Protein sequence: CSVGDYGYTF.

The sample holds a few counts of this clonotype. The J gene is TRBJ1-1, the V gene TRBV20-1; 7 nucleotides match TRBD1. The junction had 5 bases not matched to a gene; V was cut back by 6 bases and J by 10 bases. The CDR3 spans 10 residues. Germline CDR1 is DFQATT and CDR2 is SNEGSKA (reference sequence). For the CDR3, the DNA is TGCAGTGCCGCAGGGGGGGGAGCTTTCTTT. This encodes CSAAGGGAFF.

This clonotype was detected many times. This chain joins TRBV12-3 or TRBV12-4 and TRBJ2-3; D not certain. The CDR3 runs to 11 residues. V lost 8 bases and J lost 4, with 7 bases in between. CDR3 in DNA: TGTGCCAGCGTTGTTTCAGATACGCAGTATTTT. It specifies CASVVSDTQYF.

This clonotype was recorded at least ten times. The chain employs TRBV27 and TRBJ2-1; 11 bases match TRBD2. V lost 5 bases and J lost 4; bases outside the gene matches: 10. This CDR3 contains 17 residues. Germline lookup yields CDR1 MNHEY and CDR2 SMNVEV (reference sequence). CDR3 coding DNA: TGTGCCAGCAGTCCCCTATCTAGCGGGAGGTCTTACAATGAGCAGTTCTTC. Protein: CASSPLSSGRSYNEQFF.

This clonotype has only a few counts. V is TRBV20-1 and J is TRBJ2-2; no reliable D call. Per the germline V gene, CDR1 is DFQATT and CDR2 is SNEGSKA (reference sequence). This CDR3 contains 14 residues. The V end was cut by 4 bases, the J end by 1 base, with 10 bases between. CDR3 nucleotides: TGCAGTGCTAAACGGATACTGAACACCGGGGAGCTGTTTTTT. Translation gives CSAKRILNTGELFF.

Many counts were recorded for this clonotype. The chain uses TRBV7-2 and TRBJ1-2; D unclear. The CDR3 spans 13 residues. With 2 bases removed from V and 4 bases from J, the gap between germline ends came to 8 bases. Germline CDR1 and CDR2: SGHTA and FQGNSA. CDR3 region: CASSLPQAYGYTF. The CDR3 region has the DNA TGTGCCAGCAGCTTACCTCAGGCCTATGGCTACACCTTC.

The V and J genes are TRBV20-1 and TRBJ2-1; 12 positions agree with TRBD2. V lost 3 bases and J lost 10; bases outside the gene matches: 10. The CDR3 is made up of 15 amino acids. CDR1 DFQATT and CDR2 SNEGSKA come from the germline V gene (reference sequence). CDR3 nucleotides: TGCAGTGCTAGGGGCGGGACTAGCGGGCTAGGCGAGCAGTTCTTC. This translates into CSARGGTSGLGEQFF.

This clonotype occurred many times. The chain links TRBV20-1 to TRBJ2-3, with TRBD2 as a possible D gene (6 bases). Germline V CDR1 and CDR2: DFQATT, SNEGSKA (reference sequence). V was shortened by 0 bases and J by 3 bases, with 13 bases between the two germline ends. The CDR3 runs to 15 residues. The CDR3 sequence is CSARDMDGGTDTQYF. Written as DNA, the CDR3 is TGCAGTGCTAGAGATATGGACGGGGGTACAGATACGCAGTATTTT.

This clonotype was observed a handful of times. The genes are TRBV28 and TRBJ1-4; possible D gene TRBD1, 6 bases. This CDR3 comprises 15 residues. Germline V gene sequence: CDR1 MDHEN, CDR2 SYDVKM. V was trimmed by 3 bases and J by 7 bases, leaving 15 bases between them. CDR3 protein: CASSFSGRGTEKLFF. The CDR3 DNA is TGTGCCAGCAGTTTTAGTGGTAGGGGGACTGAAAAACTGTTTTTT.

This clonotype was picked up many times. V and J are TRBV7-2 and TRBJ2-4; 8 bases agree with TRBD2. The CDR3 contains 15 residues. J was trimmed by 4 bases and V by 5 bases; bases with no gene match: 7. Germline CDR1 is SGHTA and CDR2 is FQGNSA. For the CDR3, the DNA is TGTGCCAGCAGCCCCAGTAGCGGGGAAAAAAACATTCAGTACTTC. Translating gives CASSPSSGEKNIQYF.

This clonotype showed up many times. The rearrangement joins TRBV5-1 to TRBJ1-1; the D is unclear. The germline CDR1 and CDR2 sequences are SGHRS and YFSETQ. V shed 1 base and J shed 2 bases, with 12 bases lying between them. This CDR3 has 15 amino acids. CDR3 coding DNA: TGCGCCAGCAGCTTGTATGGGGAAGTCAACACTGAAGCTTTCTTT. Its translation is CASSLYGEVNTEAFF.

V and J are TRBV7-2 and TRBJ1-1; D possibly corresponds to TRBD1 (5 bases). V lost 5 bases to trimming and J lost 5 bases, with 18 bases between them. Germline V gene sequence: CDR1 SGHTA, CDR2 FQGNSA. CDR3 length equals 15 residues. The CDR3 DNA sequence: TGTGCCAGCAGCCCCCCCGGGGGTAGGATGACTGAAGCTTTCTTT. Its protein product is CASSPPGGRMTEAFF. Drawing the rest from reference TRBV7-2 and TRBJ1-1, the complete variable domain is GAGVSQSPSNKVTEKGKDVELRCDPISGHTALYWYRQSLGQGLEFLIYFQGNSAPDKSGLPSDRFSAERTGGSVSTLTIQRTQQEDSAVYLCASSPPGGRMTEAFFGQGTRLTVV.

This clonotype occurred many times. The chain uses TRBV7-6 and TRBJ2-1; maybe TRBD1 (6 bases). This CDR3 has 14 residues. Germline CDR1 is SGHVS and CDR2 is FNYEAQ. The V end lost 5 bases, the J end lost 7 bases, and 15 bases lay between the germline ends. The CDR3 DNA is TGTGCCAGCAGCGCCCCTCAGGGGCGAAATGAGCAGTTCTTC. It yields the protein CASSAPQGRNEQFF.

The rearrangement uses TRBV9 and TRBJ2-2; 11 bases are a match to TRBD2. The CDR3 runs 16 residues. Trimming removed 6 bases from V and 6 bases from J; junction bases left unmatched: 10. Germline V gives CDR1 SGDLS, CDR2 YYNGEE. CDR3 nucleotides: TGTGCCAGCATGAGCTTTAGCGGGGGGGCCTCCGGGGAGCTGTTTTTT. Its translation: CASMSFSGGASGELFF.

This clonotype was observed at least ten times. The chain combines TRBV25-1 with TRBJ2-3; D may match TRBD1 or TRBD2 (5 bases each). Germline V gene data show CDR1 as MGHDK and CDR2 as SYGVNS. This CDR3 has 14 residues. The V and J ends lost 6 bases and 4 bases respectively, with 14 bases between them. Here the CDR3 reads CASRRGAVADTQYF. CDR3 nucleotides: TGTGCCAGCAGGAGAGGGGCCGTCGCAGATACGCAGTATTTT.

This clonotype was counted between two and nine times. The chain joins TRBV20-1 to TRBJ1-5, with 9 bases that match TRBD1. The CDR3 contains 13 residues. V gave up 5 bases and J gave up 9 bases; unmatched junction bases: 8. Germline lookup yields CDR1 DFQATT and CDR2 SNEGSKA (reference sequence). CDR3 bases: TGCAGTGCTGTGAGGGACAGGGAATGGCCCCAGCATTTT. Translated: CSAVRDREWPQHF.

In its sample, this clonotype was seen a few times. V is TRBV5-1 and J is TRBJ2-3, with D tentatively TRBD1 (6 bases). Looked up from germline, CDR1 is SGHRS and CDR2 is YFSETQ. This CDR3 comprises 16 residues. With 4 bases removed from V and 0 bases from J, the gap between germline ends came to 15 bases. CDR3 loop: CASSDSRTASTDTQYF. The CDR3 DNA reads TGCGCCAGCAGCGACAGTCGGACAGCCAGCACAGATACGCAGTATTTT.